This passage covers 22 T cell receptor beta chains from one sample sequenced in a study of molecular identifiers for immune sequencing clone quantification (dated by TCRdb to the late 2010s). Library preparation used PCR. Instrument used: NextSeq 500. Using fastp at Q25 and MiXCR, TCRdb reprocessed the public reads and kept productive beta chains. Rows with one shared CDR3 protein collapse into an entry with the most common genes and DNA. The sample table records 490,000 or so distinct CDR3 sequences; about 25% of these occur just once. Of the sample, just over 0.75% is held by the ten largest clones. The specimen was naive CD8+ T cells from blood, with Jurkat cell RNA spiked in. The cell subset or site label on this specimen signifies: FACS-sorted CD8+CD4-CCR7+CD45RA+ naive T cells. The receptor set was obtained from a human donor in good health. Some libraries in this study had Jurkat cell RNA spiked in.

Turning to this clonotype: The junction shows a germline mismatch at one end, possibly a read error. The chain carries TRBV7-6 and TRBJ1-4, with D perhaps matching TRBD1 (6 bases). Germline CDR1 is SGHVS and CDR2 is FNYEAQ. The CDR3 has 19 residues. CDR3 bases: TGTGCCAGCAGCTTTAACCACCCCGCAGGGGAGGCTCCTGTTGAAAACCTGTTTTTT. It specifies CASSFNHPAGEAPVENLFF.

This clonotype was seen only a few times. This rearrangement joins TRBV7-8 to TRBJ1-5, with 8 bases fitting TRBD1. Germline V gives CDR1 SGHVS, CDR2 FQNEAQ. V was clipped by 7 bases and J by 1 base; unmatched bases: 9. The CDR3 runs to 16 residues. CDR3 region: CASKPGRGLSNQPQHF. CDR3 coding DNA: TGTGCCAGCAAGCCCGGCAGGGGGCTCAGCAATCAGCCCCAGCATTTT.

The chain employs TRBV5-1 and TRBJ2-2; TRBD1 matches at 7 bases. The CDR3 extends over 15 amino acids. Germline V gene data show CDR1 as SGHRS and CDR2 as YFSETQ. With 4 bases clipped from V and 4 bases from J, the junction kept 7 bases outside the gene matches. CDR3 in amino acids: CASSEDRWSTGELFF. DNA for the CDR3: TGCGCCAGCAGCGAGGACAGGTGGTCCACCGGGGAGCTGTTTTTT.

This clonotype has only a few counts. At one end the junction does not follow the germline gene, possibly because of a read error. The chain links TRBV7-7 to TRBJ2-3; a weak D match, TRBD2 (6 bases). Germline V CDR1 and CDR2: SSHAT, FNYEAQ (reference sequence). This CDR3 region has 16 residues. The CDR3 spells CASSPILGGATDTQYF. The CDR3 bases are TGTGCTAGCAGCCCAATTTTGGGCGGGGCCACAGATACGCAGTATTTT. Full variable domain (outside the CDR3, taken from reference TRBV7-7 and TRBJ2-3): GAGVSQSPRYKVTKRGQDVTLRCDPISSHATLYWYQQALGQGPEFLTYFNYEAQPDKSGLPSDRFSAERPEGSISTLTIQRTEQRDSAMYRCASSPILGGATDTQYFGPGTRLTVL.

With respect to this clonotype: The junction departs from the called germline gene at one end, perhaps through a read error. V is TRBV30 and J is TRBJ1-1, with 8 bases fitting TRBD1. Germline V CDR1 and CDR2: GTSNPN, SVGIG (reference sequence). The CDR3 is 12 amino acids. The CDR3 region has the DNA TGTGCCTGGGGGGCAGGGGGCACTGCAGCTTTCTTT. It is translated as CAWGAGGTAAFF.

This clonotype was recorded many times. This chain joins TRBV20-1 and TRBJ2-3; D is ambiguous. Per the germline V gene, CDR1 is DFQATT and CDR2 is SNEGSKA (reference sequence). CDR3 size: 13 residues. Trimming removed 2 bases from V and 4 bases from J, with 10 bases in between. CDR3 region: CSARSVASDTQYF. CDR3 sequence (DNA): TGCAGTGCTAGAAGCGTAGCTTCAGATACGCAGTATTTT.

The chain carries TRBV7-8 and TRBJ2-1, with TRBD1 matching over 9 bases. Germline V gene data show CDR1 as SGHVS and CDR2 as FQNEAQ. J gave up 4 bases and V 5 bases, and 9 bases lay outside the gene matches. This CDR3 spans 16 amino acids. For the CDR3, the DNA is TGTGCCAGCAGCCCAGGGACAGGGTCTGGGTACAATGAGCAGTTCTTC. Residues: CASSPGTGSGYNEQFF.

The chain links TRBV20-1 to TRBJ1-5, with D uncertain. Germline V CDR1 and CDR2: DFQATT, SNEGSKA (reference sequence). Between the trimmed V and J ends, which lost 5 bases and 6 bases, there was a span of 17 bases. CDR3 size: 14 residues. The CDR3 spells CSAATRQDVQPQHF. CDR3 DNA: TGCAGTGCTGCCACACGGCAGGACGTTCAGCCCCAGCATTTT.

The chain combines TRBV6-2 or TRBV6-3 with TRBJ2-7; D is unclear. The V and J ends lost 6 bases and 3 bases respectively, with 18 bases between them. The CDR3 runs 15 residues. CDR1 is MNHEY and CDR2 is SVGEGT in the germline V gene. This CDR3 is CASSLPWAADYEQYF. CDR3 nucleotides: TGTGCCAGCAGCCTGCCATGGGCAGCCGACTACGAGCAGTACTTC.

A remark on this clonotype: An end of the junction does not agree with germline; a read error may underlie this. This rearrangement joins TRBV7-9 to TRBJ2-5; no clear D. Germline V gene data show CDR1 as SEHNR and CDR2 as FQNEAQ (reference sequence). The CDR3 extends over 13 amino acids. The CDR3 region is CARSLLYQETQYF. The CDR3 nucleotides read TGTGCCAGGAGCTTATTGTACCAAGAGACCCAGTACTTC.

The rearrangement joins TRBV11-2 to TRBJ2-5; 7 nucleotides align to TRBD1. V lost 5 bases and J lost 2; bases outside the gene matches: 5. Germline assignment: CDR1 SGHAT and CDR2 FQNNGV. The CDR3 has 14 residues. The CDR3 loop is CASSQGVRQETQYF. In DNA, the CDR3 is TGTGCCAGCAGCCAGGGGGTTCGGCAAGAGACCCAGTACTTC.

This clonotype has more than one count but fewer than ten. The rearrangement joins TRBV4-3 to TRBJ2-5, with D uncertain. With 0 bases removed from V and 2 bases from J, the gap between germline ends came to 10 bases. Per the germline V gene, CDR1 is LGHNA and CDR2 is YSLEER. This CDR3 is 15 amino acids long. The CDR3 region is CASSQDHRWQETQYF. CDR3 DNA sequence: TGCGCCAGCAGCCAAGATCATAGGTGGCAAGAGACCCAGTACTTC.

In its sample, this clonotype was seen a few times. This rearrangement joins TRBV4-1 to TRBJ1-2; no definite D call. V was shortened by 0 bases and J by 1 base, with 9 bases between the two germline ends. Germline assignment: CDR1 MGHRA and CDR2 YSYEKL. The CDR3 totals 15 residues. CDR3 DNA: TGCGCCAGCAGCCAAGATCTTTACAGTAACTATGGCTACACCTTC. It is translated as CASSQDLYSNYGYTF.

V usage is TRBV6-1 and J usage is TRBJ1-1; tentatively, D is TRBD1 (6 bases). The CDR3 spans 15 residues. The germline CDR1 and CDR2 sequences are MNHNS and SASEGT. Trimming removed 2 bases from V and 0 bases from J, with 10 bases in between. The CDR3 sequence is CASSEQQGLNTEAFF. Written as DNA, the CDR3 is TGTGCCAGCAGTGAACAACAGGGCTTGAACACTGAAGCTTTCTTT.

There are a few counts of this clonotype. The chain uses TRBV6-5 and TRBJ1-1, with D perhaps matching TRBD1 (6 bases). Germline CDR1 and CDR2: MNHEY and SVGAGI. This CDR3 has 15 residues. Trimming shortened V by 3 bases and J by 6 bases, and 17 bases separated the two germline ends. This CDR3 reads CASSYSGAGGAEAFF. CDR3 coding DNA: TGTGCCAGCAGTTATTCGGGGGCCGGGGGCGCTGAAGCTTTCTTT.

The count of this clonotype is one. The rearrangement uses TRBV5-1 and TRBJ2-7, with D possibly being TRBD1 (6 bases). V was shortened by 3 bases and J by 4 bases, with 23 bases between the two germline ends. Germline CDR1 reads SGHRS; CDR2 reads YFSETQ. The CDR3 runs to 17 residues. This chain's CDR3 is CASSYGQSTAFSYEQYF. In DNA form, the CDR3 reads TGCGCCAGCAGCTATGGACAGAGCACGGCCTTCTCTTACGAGCAGTACTTC.

This clonotype was recorded at least ten times. This rearrangement joins TRBV20-1 to TRBJ2-7; TRBD2 matches at 9 bases. The CDR3 consists of 13 residues. V gave up 1 base and J gave up 2 bases; unmatched junction bases: 0. The germline V gene encodes CDR1 DFQATT and CDR2 SNEGSKA (reference sequence). The CDR3 sequence is CSARVAGAYEQYF. CDR3 bases: TGCAGTGCTAGAGTAGCGGGGGCCTACGAGCAGTACTTC.

In this sample, this clonotype turned up a few times. V and J are TRBV18 and TRBJ1-6; the match to TRBD1 covers 10 bases. The CDR3 contains 15 residues. Germline loops: CDR1 KGHSH, CDR2 LQKENI. The junction had 7 bases not matched to a gene; V was cut back by 6 bases and J by 8 bases. The CDR3 DNA is TGTGCCAGCTCTCAGGAGGGACAGGGGTATTCACCCCTCCACTTT. Translation gives CASSQEGQGYSPLHF. The full variable domain, with the rest looked up from reference TRBV18 and TRBJ1-6, is NAGVMQNPRHLVRRRGQEARLRCSPMKGHSHVYWYRQLPEEGLKFMVYLQKENIIDESGMPKERFSAEFPKEGPSILRIQQVVRGDSAAYFCASSQEGQGYSPLHFGNGTRLTVT.

This clonotype was observed a single time. The chain joins TRBV19 to TRBJ2-6; no reliable D call. Germline V gene data show CDR1 as LNHDA and CDR2 as SQIVND (reference sequence). Trimming left V 8 bases short and J 0 bases short, with 2 bases between. The CDR3 spans 12 residues. The CDR3 loop reads CASCSGANVLTF. CDR3 in DNA: TGTGCCAGTTGCTCTGGGGCCAACGTCCTGACTTTC.

The V and J genes are TRBV12-3 or TRBV12-4 and TRBJ2-7; 13 positions match TRBD2. Unmatched junction bases numbered 5, after V lost 6 bases and J lost 3 bases. The CDR3 has 15 amino acids. The CDR3 loop is CASRPTSGRFYEQYF. The CDR3 bases are TGTGCCAGCAGACCGACTAGCGGGAGGTTCTACGAGCAGTACTTC.

At least ten counts were recorded for this clonotype. The genes are TRBV28 and TRBJ1-5; D not resolved. Trimming stripped 5 bases from V and 0 bases from J, with 8 bases between. The germline CDR1 and CDR2 sequences are MDHEN and SYDVKM. This CDR3 contains 14 residues. The CDR3 loop is CASSAVSSNQPQHF. For the CDR3, the DNA is TGTGCCAGCAGTGCCGTGAGTAGCAATCAGCCCCAGCATTTT.

The rearrangement joins TRBV27 to TRBJ1-5; 8 nucleotides match TRBD1. Germline V gene data show CDR1 as MNHEY and CDR2 as SMNVEV (reference sequence). CDR3 length: 14 amino acids. In nucleotides, the CDR3 is TGTGCAATCAGGGCAACAGGGGGGGCTCAGCCCCAGCATTTT. Amino acids: CAIRATGGAQPQHF.